The clone carrying this TCR beta chain occurred a few times. This specimen comes from a study of T cells in Graves' hyperthyroidism and ophthalmopathy. CDR1 SGHVS and CDR2 FNYEAQ come from the germline V gene. There are 15 residues in the CDR3. The ends were cut back, 0 bases at V and 0 bases at J, with 6 bases in the middle. Template material for amplifying TCR beta CDR3 regions consisted of RNA transcripts. During a first-round RT-PCR of the TCR CDR3, the HTBI primer set was used. TCRdb ran MiXCR on the multiplex PCR reads and lists one entry per CDR3 protein. The sample records a few hundred thousand distinct CDR3 sequences, approximately 44% being singletons.

The sequenced material came from peripheral blood or thyroid tissue (not recorded which). This rearrangement joins TRBV7-6 to TRBJ1-5, with D uncertain. This receptor was obtained from a woman between 18 and 29 years old with Graves' hyperthyroidism. CDR3 sequence reads: CASSLADHSNQPQHF. The CDR3, as DNA: TGTGCCAGCAGCTTAGCAGATCATAGCAATCAGCCCCAGCATTTT.